Below, 21 T cell receptor beta chains from the same sample are listed, as sequenced in a study of blood T cell repertoires in COVID-19. Some clones are missing from TCRdb's copy, which holds only in-frame ones; the method was immunoSEQ multiplex PCR. The sample lists roughly 220,000 clones, roughly 79% seen once, with over 14% in the top ten. Sequences were obtained from PBMCs or T cells enriched from blood (not recorded which). These receptor sequences come from a man aged 35 to 55 who had recovered from COVID-19.

This sequence joins TRBV29-1 and TRBJ1-4; 8 bases line up with TRBD1. This CDR3 spans 16 amino acids. V shed 0 bases and J 4 bases; nucleotides not matched to a gene: 7. Germline V gene sequence: CDR1 SQVTM, CDR2 ANQGSEA. The CDR3 loop is CSVEDPRDRSNEKLFF. CDR3 sequence (DNA): TGCAGCGTTGAAGACCCCCGGGACAGGAGTAATGAAAAACTGTTTTTT.

The chain is built from TRBV30 and TRBJ2-7, with D uncertain. This CDR3 is 12 amino acids long. CDR1 and CDR2 from the germline V gene are GTSNPN and SVGIG (reference sequence). The V and J ends lost 1 base and 0 bases respectively, with 4 bases between them. In DNA, the CDR3 is TGTGCCTGGAGTGCCAGCTCCTACGAGCAGTACTTC. This gives the protein CAWSASSYEQYF. The full variable domain, its missing parts supplied by reference TRBV30 and TRBJ2-7, is SQTIHQWPATLVQPVGSPLSLECTVEGTSNPNLYWYRQAAGRGLQLLFYSVGIGQISSEVPQNLSASRPQDRQFILSSKKLLLSDSGFYLCAWSASSYEQYFGPGTRLTVT.

This chain connects TRBV25-1 to TRBJ1-1, with 7 bases aligning to TRBD1. There are 16 residues in the CDR3. Per the germline V gene, CDR1 is MGHDK and CDR2 is SYGVNS. Trimming cost V 4 bases and J 1 base; bases outside gene matches: 9. The CDR3 protein is CASSVRRGLGNTEAFF. DNA for the CDR3: TGTGCCAGCAGTGTACGAAGGGGGCTGGGGAACACTGAAGCTTTCTTT. The entire variable domain, with the rest obtained from reference TRBV25-1 and TRBJ1-1, is as follows: EADIYQTPRYLVIGTGKKITLECSQTMGHDKMYWYQQDPGMELHLIHYSYGVNSTEKGDLSSESTVSRIRTEHFPLTLESARPSHTSQYLCASSVRRGLGNTEAFFGQGTRLTVV.

This clone was found once. The CDR3 here is CASRAGPAAGELFF. In DNA form, the CDR3 reads TGTGCCAGCAGGGCCGGACCAGCGGCCGGGGAGCTGTTTTTT. This sequence joins TRBV3-1 (or the pseudogene TRBV3-2) and TRBJ2-2; D perhaps matches TRBD2 (5 bases). CDR3 size: 14 residues. The germline CDR1 and CDR2 sequences are LGHDT and YNNKEL (reference sequence). Trimming removed 6 bases from V and 6 bases from J, with 14 bases in between.

J is TRBJ1-4 and V is TRBV7-9, with a tentative D call TRBD1 (5 bases). V lost 4 bases to trimming and J lost 2 bases, with 11 bases between them. The CDR3 covers 15 residues. Germline CDR1 is SEHNR and CDR2 is FQNEAQ (reference sequence). The CDR3, as DNA: TGTGCCAGCAGCTCTCAGGGATATACTAATGAAAAACTGTTTTTT. Translating it yields CASSSQGYTNEKLFF.

The V gene is TRBV10-3, the J gene TRBJ1-3, with D perhaps TRBD1 (6 bases). Trimming took 10 bases from V and 2 from J, leaving 15 bases between them. The CDR3 runs 14 residues. Germline CDR1 reads ENHRY; CDR2 reads SYGVKD. CDR3 region: CASETGMAGNTIYF. The CDR3 bases are TGTGCCAGCGAAACAGGGATGGCTGGAAACACCATATATTTT.

This sequence joins TRBV11-1 and TRBJ2-4; TRBD1 agrees at 7 bases. This CDR3 spans 13 amino acids. Germline V gene lookup returns CDR1 SGHAT and CDR2 FQDESV (reference sequence). Losses at the gene ends were 4 bases for V and 8 bases for J; bases not matched to a gene: 5. CDR3 amino acids: CASSSNRGDIQYF. The CDR3 DNA is TGTGCCAGCAGCTCCAACAGGGGTGACATTCAGTACTTC. Based on the CDR3 plus reference TRBV11-1 and TRBJ2-4, the full variable domain is EAEVAQSPRYKITEKSQAVAFWCDPISGHATLYWYRQILGQGPELLVQFQDESVVDDSQLPKDRFSAERLKGVDSTLKIQPAELGDSAMYLCASSSNRGDIQYFGAGTRLSVL.

The chain joins TRBV7-3 to TRBJ1-2; no firm D call. V was trimmed by 5 bases and J by 5 bases, leaving 12 bases between them. The CDR3 totals 13 residues. Per germline, CDR1 SGHTA and CDR2 FQGTGA. CDR3 residues: CASSGGPGYGYTF. CDR3 nucleotides: TGTGCCAGCAGCGGCGGGCCCGGGTATGGCTACACCTTC. Complete variable domain (other parts from reference TRBV7-3 and TRBJ1-2): GAGVSQTPSNKVTEKGKYVELRCDPISGHTALYWYRQSLGQGPEFLIYFQGTGAADDSGLPNDRFFAVRPEGSVSTLKIQRTERGDSAVYLCASSGGPGYGYTFGSGTRLTVV.

As concerns this clone: An end of the junction differs from the germline gene, which may be a read error. CDR3 region: CASTSRVNSEAFF. DNA of the CDR3: TGTGCCAGCACCTCGAGGGTGAACAGTGAAGCTTTCTTT. The chain links TRBV7-2 to TRBJ1-1; D is unresolved. Germline assignment: CDR1 SGHTA and CDR2 FQGNSA. The CDR3 spans 13 residues.

The count of this clone is one. The chain employs TRBV7-2 and TRBJ1-1, with 7 bases fitting TRBD1. The CDR3 has 15 amino acids. The V gene's germline CDR1 is SGHTA and CDR2 FQGNSA. The V gene end was trimmed by 5 bases and the J gene end by 1 base; junction bases not matched to a gene: 7. The CDR3 region has the DNA TGTGCCAGCAGCACCCGACAGGGAACGAACACTGAAGCTTTCTTT. Its translation is CASSTRQGTNTEAFF.

The rearrangement joins TRBV15 to TRBJ2-7; D is perhaps TRBD2 (7 bases). This CDR3 has 17 residues. The V end was cut by 3 bases, the J end by 0 bases, with 18 bases between. CDR1 and CDR2 (germline): LNHNV, YYDKDF (reference sequence). The CDR3 nucleotides are TGTGCCACCAGCAGGAACGGGAGGCCAGGGGACTCCTACGAGCAGTACTTC. It codes for CATSRNGRPGDSYEQYF.

The chain couples TRBV15 to TRBJ1-2; 9 positions match TRBD1. Germline CDR1 reads LNHNV; CDR2 reads YYDKDF (reference sequence). CDR3 size: 14 residues. The V segment lost 5 bases and the J segment 8 bases; nucleotides outside the gene matches: 9. The CDR3: CATSSPGTGTGYTF. The DNA for the CDR3 is TGTGCCACCAGCTCCCCCGGGACAGGGACAGGCTACACCTTC.

This sequence joins TRBV7-2 and TRBJ2-1, with TRBD2 identical over 8 bases. Germline CDR1 and CDR2: SGHTA and FQGNSA. The trim removed 3 bases at V and 2 bases at J, leaving 3 bases unmatched. The CDR3 has 15 amino acids. The CDR3 here is CASSFTSGAYNEQFF. DNA of the CDR3: TGTGCCAGCAGCTTTACTAGCGGTGCCTACAATGAGCAGTTCTTC.

J is TRBJ2-2 and V is TRBV10-1; 15 bases are a match to TRBD2. CDR1 and CDR2 (germline): WNHNN, SYGVQD (reference sequence). CDR3 size: 21 residues. The trim removed 6 bases at V and 4 bases at J, leaving 18 bases unmatched. The CDR3 loop reads CASRAEDPGLAGGPGTGELFF. The CDR3, as DNA: TGCGCCAGCAGAGCCGAAGATCCGGGACTAGCGGGAGGACCGGGCACCGGGGAGCTGTTTTTT.

The chain is built from TRBV24-1 and TRBJ2-1, with D perhaps TRBD2 (5 bases). Germline V gene sequence: CDR1 KGHDR, CDR2 SFDVKD. The CDR3 runs to 12 residues. The ends were cut back, 4 bases at V and 12 bases at J, with 12 bases in the middle. CDR3: CATSDARGRQFF. The CDR3 coding sequence is TGTGCCACCAGTGACGCGAGAGGGAGGCAGTTCTTC.

The chain has TRBV11-3 and TRBJ1-1; D uncertain. Trimming took off 1 base at V and 8 bases at J, with 11 bases between the two ends. The germline V gene encodes CDR1 SGHNT and CDR2 YENEEA. The CDR3 extends over 13 amino acids. CDR3 coding DNA: TGTGCCAGCAGCTTAGGGGCGGCGGGAGAAGCTTTCTTT. It encodes CASSLGAAGEAFF. The variable domain in full, with the rest retrieved from reference TRBV11-3 and TRBJ1-1, is EAGVVQSPRYKIIEKKQPVAFWCNPISGHNTLYWYLQNLGQGPELLIRYENEEAVDDSQLPKDRFSAERLKGVDSTLKIQPAELGDSAVYLCASSLGAAGEAFFGQGTRLTVV.

The chain joins TRBV3-1 (or the pseudogene TRBV3-2) to TRBJ1-1, with a tentative D call TRBD1 (6 bases). V lost 1 base to trimming and J lost 6 bases, with 12 bases between them. The CDR3 loop spans 14 amino acids. Per germline, CDR1 LGHDT and CDR2 YNNKEL (reference sequence). The CDR3 coding sequence is TGTGCCAGCAGCCAAGTACAGGGTCGGGCTGAAGCTTTCTTT. Amino acids: CASSQVQGRAEAFF.

The V gene is TRBV15, the J gene TRBJ1-1, with 7 nucleotides matching TRBD1. V lost 0 bases, J lost 9 bases, and 7 bases stayed unmatched. CDR3 length: 14 amino acids. CDR1 LNHNV and CDR2 YYDKDF come from the germline V gene (reference sequence). The CDR3, as DNA: TGTGCCACCAGCAGAGATGGGGCAGGGGGGAAAGCTTTCTTT. Its translation is CATSRDGAGGKAFF.

J is TRBJ2-5 and V is TRBV11-3; D is unresolved. Trimming cost V 5 bases and J 3 bases, with 10 bases left between them. The CDR3 loop spans 13 amino acids. Germline-derived CDR1 and CDR2 are SGHNT and YENEEA. The DNA for the CDR3 is TGTGCCAGCAGCCCGTACAGAGAAGAGACCCAGTACTTC. Amino acid sequence: CASSPYREETQYF.

The chain links TRBV7-3 to TRBJ2-6, with D possibly matching TRBD1 (5 bases). The germline gives CDR1 SGHTA, CDR2 FQGTGA. The CDR3 loop spans 13 amino acids. Deletions cut 8 bases from V and 10 bases from J, with 15 bases between. CDR3 sequence reads: CASSEGVRNVLTF. CDR3 sequence (DNA): TGTGCCAGCTCTGAAGGGGTGCGAAACGTCCTGACTTTC.

The V and J genes are TRBV6-5 and TRBJ1-6; 10 bases line up with TRBD1. Looked up from germline, CDR1 is MNHEY and CDR2 is SVGAGI. The V segment lost 5 bases and the J segment 6 bases; nucleotides outside the gene matches: 4. The length of the CDR3 is 15 residues. The CDR3 nucleotides read TGTGCCAGCAGTACCCGGGACAGGGGTAATTCACCCCTCCACTTT. The encoded protein is CASSTRDRGNSPLHF.